The TCR beta chain described here comes from a study of identical twins. General study results and limits: Conclusions leaned on cross-sectional statistical analysis and did not track the same donors over time. Sequences that were beta out-of-frame showed weaker excess twin sharing.

The CDR3 has 15 residues. CDR1 and CDR2 from the germline V gene are SGHTA and FQGNSA. V dropped 2 bases and J dropped 2 bases, with 9 bases sitting between them. TCRdb called the 5' RACE reads again in MiXCR, with one record for every CDR3 protein. There are some 500,000 distinct CDR3 sequences in the sample; around 9.6% occur only once, and around 3% lies in the top ten. This clonotype came up a few times. The antigen remains undetermined. These records were also assigned to another study, of yellow fever vaccine responses in identical twins.

The chain carries TRBV7-2 and TRBJ1-4; no reliable D call. The clonotype originates from a woman aged 18-35 years in good health. Sequenced material: PBMCs. CDR3 DNA sequence: TGTGCCAGCAGCTTATCTCGCGGGACTAATGAAAAACTGTTTTTT. Protein: CASSLSRGTNEKLFF.